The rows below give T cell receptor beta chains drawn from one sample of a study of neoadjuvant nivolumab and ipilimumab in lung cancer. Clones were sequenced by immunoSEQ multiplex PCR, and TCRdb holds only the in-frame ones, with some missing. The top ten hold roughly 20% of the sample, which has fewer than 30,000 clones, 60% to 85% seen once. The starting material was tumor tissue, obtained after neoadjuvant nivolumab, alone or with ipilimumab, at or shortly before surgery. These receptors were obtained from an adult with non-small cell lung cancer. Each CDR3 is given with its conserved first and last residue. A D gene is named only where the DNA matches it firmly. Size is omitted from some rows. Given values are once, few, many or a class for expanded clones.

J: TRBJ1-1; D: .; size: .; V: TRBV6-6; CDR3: CASSPPPPYTEAFF; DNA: TGTGCCAGCAGCCCTCCTCCTCCTTACACTGAAGCTTTCTTT
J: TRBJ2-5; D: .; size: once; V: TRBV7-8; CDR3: CASSLVYARETQYF; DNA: TGTGCCAGCAGCTTAGTATATGCTCGGGAGACCCAGTACTTC
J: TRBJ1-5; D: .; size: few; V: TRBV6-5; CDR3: CASRPGNDQPQHF; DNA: TGTGCCAGCAGACCAGGGAACGATCAGCCCCAGCATTTT
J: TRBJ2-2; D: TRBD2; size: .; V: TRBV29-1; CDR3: CSAPGGAGGRTGELFF; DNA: TGCAGCGCACCTGGGGGTGCGGGGGGGCGGACCGGGGAGCTGTTTTTT
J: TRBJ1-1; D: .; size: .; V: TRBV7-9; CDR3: CASSLITGKLYTEAFF; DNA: TGTGCCAGCAGCTTAATAACAGGGAAGCTGTACACTGAAGCTTTCTTT
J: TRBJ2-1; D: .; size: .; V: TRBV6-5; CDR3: CASSYELTKGAEKFF; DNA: TGTGCCAGCAGTTACGAATTAACGAAGGGCGCAGAAAAGTTCTTC
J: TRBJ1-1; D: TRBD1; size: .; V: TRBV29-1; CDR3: CSARTGPNTEAFF; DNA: TGCAGCGCCCGGACAGGACCGAACACTGAAGCTTTCTTT
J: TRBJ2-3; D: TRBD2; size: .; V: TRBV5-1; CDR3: CASSLDGTSADTQYF; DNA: TGCGCCAGCAGCTTGGACGGGACTAGCGCAGATACGCAGTATTTT
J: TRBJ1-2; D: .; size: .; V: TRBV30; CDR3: CAWSDRAKNYGYTF; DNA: TGTGCCTGGAGTGACCGGGCTAAAAACTATGGCTACACCTTC
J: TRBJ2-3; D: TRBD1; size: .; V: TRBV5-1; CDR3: CASSSTGTDTQYF; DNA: TGCGCCAGCAGCTCGACAGGGACAGATACGCAGTATTTT
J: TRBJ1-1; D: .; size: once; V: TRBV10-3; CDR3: CAISAQSNTEAFF; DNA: TGTGCCATCAGTGCTCAGTCTAACACTGAAGCTTTCTTT
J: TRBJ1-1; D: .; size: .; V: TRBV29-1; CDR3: CSVEEPGRPLNKEAFF; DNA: TGCAGCGTTGAAGAACCGGGACGCCCGCTGAACAAGGAAGCTTTCTTT
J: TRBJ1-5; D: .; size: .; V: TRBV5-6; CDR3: CASSLRALHQPQHF; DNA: TGTGCCAGCAGCTTGCGAGCACTTCATCAGCCCCAGCATTTT
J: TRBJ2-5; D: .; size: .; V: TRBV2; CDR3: CASSGAPVETQYF; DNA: TGTGCCAGCAGCGGGGCCCCGGTTGAGACCCAGTACTTC
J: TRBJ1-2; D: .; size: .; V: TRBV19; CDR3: CASSIGPGVGPNYGYTF; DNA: TGTGCCAGTAGTATTGGGCCAGGAGTCGGTCCTAACTATGGCTACACCTTC
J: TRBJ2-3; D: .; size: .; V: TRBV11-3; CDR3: CASSLGGAVTDTQYF; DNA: TGTGCCAGCAGCTTAGGCGGGGCCGTCACAGATACGCAGTATTTT
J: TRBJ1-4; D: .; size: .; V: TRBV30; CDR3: CAWSAKLPISNEKLFF; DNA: TGTGCCTGGAGTGCAAAACTACCTATTTCCAATGAAAAACTGTTTTTT
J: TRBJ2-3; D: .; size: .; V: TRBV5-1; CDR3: CASSLVGTDTQYF; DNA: TGCGCCAGCAGCTTGGTGGGCACAGATACGCAGTATTTT
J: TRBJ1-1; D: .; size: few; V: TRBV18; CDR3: CASSPNQGRTEAFF; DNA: TGTGCCAGCTCACCTAACCAGGGAAGGACTGAAGCTTTCTTT
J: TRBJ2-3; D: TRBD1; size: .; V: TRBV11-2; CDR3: CASRVSGTGLDTQYF; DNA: TGTGCCAGCAGAGTTTCCGGGACAGGGTTAGATACGCAGTATTTT
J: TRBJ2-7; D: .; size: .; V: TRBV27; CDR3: CATGGGGPYEQYF; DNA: TGTGCCACAGGGGGAGGCGGGCCCTACGAGCAGTACTTC
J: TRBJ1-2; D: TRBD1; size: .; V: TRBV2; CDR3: CASSVNRGFHGYTF; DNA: TGTGCCAGCAGTGTGAACAGGGGATTTCATGGCTACACCTTC
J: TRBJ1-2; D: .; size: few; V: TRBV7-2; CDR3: CASSLTRGQYGYTF; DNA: TGTGCCAGCAGCCTTACCCGGGGGCAATATGGCTACACCTTC
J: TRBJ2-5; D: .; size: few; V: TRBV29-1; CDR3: CSVGLTGLETQYF; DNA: TGCAGCGTGGGACTAACAGGGTTAGAGACCCAGTACTTC
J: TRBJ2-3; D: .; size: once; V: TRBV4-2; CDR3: CASSQDRGSDTQYF; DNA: TGTGCCAGCAGCCAAGACCGCGGTTCAGATACGCAGTATTTT
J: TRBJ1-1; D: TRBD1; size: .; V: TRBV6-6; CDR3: CASTAGTGGLEAFF; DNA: TGTGCCAGCACTGCCGGGACAGGGGGCCTTGAAGCTTTCTTT
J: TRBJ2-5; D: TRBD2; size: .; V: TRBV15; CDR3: CATSKERGGPGQETQYF; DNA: TGTGCCACCAGCAAGGAGCGGGGGGGCCCGGGGCAGGAGACCCAGTACTTC
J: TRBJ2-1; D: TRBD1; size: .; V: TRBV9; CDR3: CASSDRDRGNEQFF; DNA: TGTGCCAGCAGCGACCGGGACAGGGGTAATGAGCAGTTCTTC
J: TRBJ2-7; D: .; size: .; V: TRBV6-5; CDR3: CASSSDAPYEQYF; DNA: TGTGCCAGCAGTTCAGACGCTCCCTACGAGCAGTACTTC